This T cell receptor beta chain was identified during a study of blood T cell repertoires in COVID-19. Study-level background: In each case, the material was cDNA or gDNA derived from T cells, B-cell-depleted T cells, or PBMCs.

Per the study methods: Estimated nucleated cell counts came from reference gene primer amplification. Clones were sequenced by immunoSEQ multiplex PCR, and TCRdb holds only the in-frame ones, with some missing. The V and J calls and clone size come from that table; D and trimming were worked out from the DNA. The sample shows 150,000 to 200,000 clones, 75% to 80% of them seen only once. V lost 1 base and J lost 1, with 5 bases in between. The CDR3 is made up of 14 amino acids. Germline values: CDR1 MNHEY, CDR2 SVGEGT. Sequences were obtained from peripheral blood. The chain has TRBV6-2 or TRBV6-3 and TRBJ2-1, with unresolved D. This sequence was found in a woman between 45 and 60 years old with active or convalescent COVID-19. CDR3 DNA: TGTGCCAGCAGTTACTACGGTTCCTACAATGAGCAGTTCTTC. Translated: CASSYYGSYNEQFF.